The rows below give T cell receptor beta chains drawn from one sample of a study of blood T cell repertoires in COVID-19. The data were produced by immunoSEQ multiplex PCR, yet TCRdb's version contains in-frame clones alone and is incomplete. The sample has about 150,000 clones, about 88% seen once. The sample comprised peripheral blood. Receptors originate from a woman in her seventies with acute or convalescent COVID-19. CDR3s include the opening cysteine and the closing phenylalanine or tryptophan. D genes are given only for firm matches. Part of the rows lack a size; the others show once, few, many or a class for expanded clones.

v_call: TRBV7-2
d_call: TRBD1
j_call: TRBJ1-2
clone_size: -
cdr3_aa: CASSLVNLSGGVGYTF
cdr3_nt: TGTGCCAGCAGCTTAGTGAACTTGTCAGGGGGAGTTGGCTACACCTTC

v_call: TRBV30
d_call: TRBD1
j_call: TRBJ1-6
clone_size: -
cdr3_aa: CAWSRGQGGGSPLHF
cdr3_nt: TGTGCCTGGAGCAGGGGACAGGGGGGTGGTTCACCCCTCCACTTT

v_call: TRBV12-5
d_call: TRBD2
j_call: TRBJ2-2
clone_size: once
cdr3_aa: CASGLAGTSGFGELFF
cdr3_nt: TGTGCTAGTGGTCTGGCCGGGACTAGCGGCTTCGGGGAGCTGTTTTTT

v_call: TRBV7-9
d_call: TRBD1
j_call: TRBJ1-2
clone_size: -
cdr3_aa: CASSAPGQGYGYTF
cdr3_nt: TGTGCCAGCAGTGCTCCGGGACAGGGCTATGGCTACACCTTC

v_call: TRBV19
d_call: -
j_call: TRBJ2-2
clone_size: -
cdr3_aa: CASSMGTISNANTGELFF
cdr3_nt: TGTGCCAGTAGTATGGGGACAATAAGTAACGCGAACACCGGGGAGCTGTTTTTT

v_call: TRBV30
d_call: TRBD1
j_call: TRBJ1-6
clone_size: -
cdr3_aa: CAWTSPGTGSGSPLHF
cdr3_nt: TGTGCCTGGACAAGTCCCGGGACAGGGTCTGGCTCACCCCTCCACTTT

v_call: TRBV5-1
d_call: TRBD2
j_call: TRBJ2-1
clone_size: -
cdr3_aa: CASSLGLAGALYNEQFF
cdr3_nt: TGCGCCAGCAGCTTAGGACTAGCGGGGGCACTTTACAATGAGCAGTTCTTC

v_call: TRBV20-1
d_call: -
j_call: TRBJ2-7
clone_size: -
cdr3_aa: CSASGNLGDEQYF
cdr3_nt: TGCAGTGCTAGTGGCAACCTGGGCGACGAGCAGTACTTC

v_call: TRBV5-5
d_call: -
j_call: TRBJ1-2
clone_size: -
cdr3_aa: CASRLRVANYGYTF
cdr3_nt: TGTGCCAGCAGGTTACGGGTAGCTAACTATGGCTACACCTTC

v_call: TRBV19
d_call: TRBD2
j_call: TRBJ2-1
clone_size: once
cdr3_aa: CASSITAGDYNEQFF
cdr3_nt: TGTGCCAGTAGTATAACAGCGGGGGACTACAATGAGCAGTTCTTC

v_call: TRBV28
d_call: -
j_call: TRBJ1-5
clone_size: -
cdr3_aa: CASSPAAGSNQPQHF
cdr3_nt: TGTGCCAGCAGCCCGGCGGCGGGGAGCAATCAGCCCCAGCATTTT